The rows below give T cell receptor beta chains drawn from one sample of a study of T cells in Graves' hyperthyroidism and ophthalmopathy. TCRdb analysed the multiplex PCR reads with MiXCR anew, one entry per CDR3 protein. The sample has more than 550,000 distinct CDR3 sequences, 15% to 20% seen once. The sequencing sample was made of blood. Receptor source: a middle-aged man with Graves' hyperthyroidism. Both conserved end residues are part of each CDR3. The D gene is left open where the match is weak. Clone size is not always given. Where it is, it says once, few, many or a class for expanded clones.

D gene	clone size	J gene	V gene	CDR3 protein	CDR3 DNA
-	many	TRBJ2-3	TRBV5-6	CASSLYSRADTQYF	TGTGCCAGCAGCTTGTATTCTAGAGCAGATACGCAGTATTTT
TRBD2	many	TRBJ2-2	TRBV12-3/TRBV12-4	CASSPQISSGRAHGELFF	TGTGCCAGCAGTCCCCAGATTTCAAGCGGGAGGGCCCACGGGGAGCTGTTTTTT
-	-	TRBJ2-1	TRBV24-1	CATRESGQKEQFF	TGTGCCACCCGTGAATCTGGACAAAAGGAGCAGTTCTTC
TRBD1	few	TRBJ2-7	TRBV7-2	CASSLLGQGTAYEQYF	TGTGCCAGCAGCTTACTAGGACAGGGGACTGCCTACGAGCAGTACTTC
TRBD2	many	TRBJ2-1	TRBV7-2	CASSFLAGPHEQFF	TGTGCCAGCAGCTTCCTAGCGGGTCCCCATGAGCAGTTCTTC
-	many	TRBJ2-6	TRBV28	CASRIGDSSGANVLTF	TGTGCCAGCCGAATAGGGGATTCCTCTGGGGCCAACGTCCTGACTTTC
TRBD2	-	TRBJ2-1	TRBV20-1	CSATTSLNNEQFF	TGCAGTGCTACGACTAGCCTGAACAATGAGCAGTTCTTC
-	many	TRBJ2-3	TRBV20-1	CSASRRVTDTQYF	TGCAGTGCTAGTCGACGAGTCACAGATACGCAGTATTTT
TRBD2	many	TRBJ2-5	TRBV27	CASSLGLAGVRETQYF	TGTGCCAGCAGTTTAGGACTAGCGGGGGTAAGGGAGACCCAGTACTTC
-	many	TRBJ2-3	TRBV6-2/TRBV6-3	CASSYSGMDDTDTQYF	TGTGCCAGCAGTTACTCGGGGATGGATGACACAGATACGCAGTATTTT
-	few	TRBJ1-5	TRBV19	CASSPRIGTLDQPQHF	TGTGCCAGTAGTCCCAGGATCGGGACCTTGGATCAGCCCCAGCATTTT
-	many	TRBJ1-1	TRBV12-3/TRBV12-4	CASSRDRLNTEAFF	TGTGCCAGCAGTCGCGACAGGCTGAACACTGAAGCTTTCTTT
-	many	TRBJ2-3	TRBV29-1	CSVLPGLTDTQYF	TGCAGCGTCCTACCAGGACTAACTGATACGCAGTATTTT
-	many	TRBJ1-5	TRBV28	CASSFTTASNQPQHF	TGTGCCAGCAGTTTTACGACAGCTAGCAATCAGCCCCAGCATTTT
-	many	TRBJ1-6	TRBV3-1	CASSQEFGNSPLHF	TGTGCCAGCAGCCAAGAATTCGGGAATTCACCCCTCCACTTT
TRBD1	-	TRBJ1-2	TRBV20-1	CSANHASTGATF	TGCAGTGCTAACCACGCATCTACAGGGGCCACCTTC
-	many	TRBJ2-7	TRBV19	CASSTMTGWDSYEQYF	TGTGCCAGTAGTACTATGACAGGCTGGGACTCCTACGAGCAGTACTTC
TRBD1	many	TRBJ1-1	TRBV7-6	CASSIDRETEAFF	TGTGCCAGCAGCATCGACAGGGAAACTGAAGCTTTCTTT
-	many	TRBJ2-7	TRBV28	CASNQASYEQYF	TGTGCCAGCAATCAGGCGTCCTACGAGCAGTACTTC
-	many	TRBJ2-2	TRBV6-1	CASSMAIGGLRELFF	TGTGCCAGCAGTATGGCTATTGGAGGGCTTCGGGAGCTGTTTTTT
TRBD2	few	TRBJ2-3	TRBV30	CAWWTSGRTDTQYF	TGTGCCTGGTGGACTAGCGGACGCACAGATACGCAGTATTTT
-	many	TRBJ1-5	TRBV12-3/TRBV12-4	CASSLEGQDQPQHF	TGTGCCAGCAGTTTAGAAGGGCAGGATCAGCCCCAGCATTTT
-	few	TRBJ2-7	TRBV28	CASSPSGTASSYEQYF	TGTGCCAGCAGCCCATCGGGGACGGCAAGCTCCTACGAGCAGTACTTC
-	-	TRBJ1-5	TRBV28	CASSLGKGEAQPQHF	TGTGCCAGCAGTTTAGGGAAGGGTGAAGCTCAGCCCCAGCATTTT
TRBD1	-	TRBJ2-5	TRBV18	CASSHRTGGQETQYF	TGTGCCAGCTCCCACCGGACAGGGGGCCAAGAGACCCAGTACTTC
-	many	TRBJ1-4	TRBV11-1	CASSYDWNSEKLFF	TGTGCCAGCAGCTATGACTGGAACTCGGAAAAACTGTTTTTT
TRBD1	-	TRBJ1-6	TRBV14	CASSQGVMDRGQDNSPLHF	TGTGCCAGCAGCCAAGGAGTCATGGACAGGGGGCAAGATAATTCACCCCTCCACTTT
-	few	TRBJ1-5	TRBV3-1	CASSSGRNNQPQHF	TGTGCCAGCAGCTCGGGACGTAACAATCAGCCCCAGCATTTT
-	few	TRBJ2-2	TRBV27	CASPQTGYNTGELFF	TGTGCCAGCCCTCAAACCGGCTATAACACCGGGGAGCTGTTTTTT
TRBD1	many	TRBJ2-7	TRBV28	CASSVQIVFRYRGSYEQYF	TGTGCCAGCAGTGTACAAATCGTCTTCCGGTACAGGGGGTCCTACGAGCAGTACTTC
-	-	TRBJ2-4	TRBV19	CASSGRGLAHQLAKNIQYF	TGTGCCAGTAGTGGCCGGGGCCTAGCGCATCAACTAGCCAAAAACATTCAGTACTTC
-	many	TRBJ1-5	TRBV29-1	CSVADSNQPQHF	TGCAGCGTTGCTGATAGCAATCAGCCCCAGCATTTT
-	many	TRBJ1-2	TRBV28	CASSFSTAIDYGYTF	TGTGCCAGCAGTTTTTCGACAGCTATTGACTATGGCTACACCTTC
TRBD2	-	TRBJ2-3	TRBV20-1	CSAPGVTSGRMYTQYF	TGCAGTGCCCCCGGAGTTACTAGCGGGAGAATGTATACGCAGTATTTT
-	few	TRBJ1-1	TRBV3-1	CASSQSSRGNTEAFF	TGTGCCAGCAGCCAATCGTCCAGGGGGAACACTGAAGCTTTCTTT
TRBD1	once	TRBJ1-4	TRBV20-1	CSARDIRGIEKLFF	TGCAGTGCTAGAGATATCAGGGGGATTGAAAAACTGTTTTTT
TRBD1	few	TRBJ2-7	TRBV5-1	CASSPVRGRLSYEQYF	TGCGCCAGCAGCCCGGTCAGGGGGCGTCTCTCCTACGAGCAGTACTTC
TRBD2	few	TRBJ2-3	TRBV6-1	CASSSPGTRGDTQYF	TGTGCCAGCAGTAGCCCCGGGACTAGGGGAGATACGCAGTATTTT
TRBD2	-	TRBJ2-7	TRBV10-3	CAIGRGGAEYEQYF	TGTGCCATCGGGCGGGGGGGGGCAGAGTACGAGCAGTACTTC
-	-	TRBJ1-2	TRBV12-5	CASGFTDTPYTNYGYTF	TGTGCTAGTGGTTTTACGGACACGCCTTATACTAACTATGGCTACACCTTC
TRBD1	-	TRBJ1-2	TRBV7-2	CASSLEIQGANGYTF	TGTGCCAGCAGCTTAGAAATACAGGGGGCAAATGGCTACACCTTC
-	many	TRBJ2-1	TRBV19	CASSTPGAGTYNEQFF	TGTGCCAGTAGTACCCCGGGGGCCGGGACGTACAATGAGCAGTTCTTC
TRBD2	-	TRBJ2-1	TRBV20-1	CSARDLTSGDSYNEQFF	TGCAGTGCTAGAGATCTCACTAGCGGGGACTCCTACAATGAGCAGTTCTTC